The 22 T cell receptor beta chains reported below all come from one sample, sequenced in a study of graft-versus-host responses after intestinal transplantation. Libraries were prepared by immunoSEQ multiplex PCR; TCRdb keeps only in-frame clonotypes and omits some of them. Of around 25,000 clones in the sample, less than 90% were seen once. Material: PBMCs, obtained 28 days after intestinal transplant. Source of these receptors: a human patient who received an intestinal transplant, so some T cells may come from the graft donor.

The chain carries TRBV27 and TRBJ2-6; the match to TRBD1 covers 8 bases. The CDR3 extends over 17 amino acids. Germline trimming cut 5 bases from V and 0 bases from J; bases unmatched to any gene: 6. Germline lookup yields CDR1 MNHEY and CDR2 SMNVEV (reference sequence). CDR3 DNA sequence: TGTGCCAGCAGTGCCGGGACAGGCATCTCTGGGGCCAACGTCCTGACTTTC. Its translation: CASSAGTGISGANVLTF. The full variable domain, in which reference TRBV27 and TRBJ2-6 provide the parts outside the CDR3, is EAQVTQNPRYLITVTGKKLTVTCSQNMNHEYMSWYRQDPGLGLRQIYYSMNVEVTDKGDVPEGYKVSRKEKRNFPLILESPSPNQTSLYFCASSAGTGISGANVLTFGAGSRLTVL.

CDR3 amino acids: CASSRYKTSGRGKGTDTQYF. The DNA of the CDR3 is TGTGCCAGCAGTCGCTACAAGACTAGCGGGAGGGGAAAAGGGACAGATACGCAGTATTTT. The chain joins TRBV28 to TRBJ2-3; 14 nucleotides agree with TRBD2. The CDR3 is 20 residues long. The junction had 16 bases not matched to a gene; V was cut back by 5 bases and J by 3 bases. CDR1 MDHEN and CDR2 SYDVKM come from the germline V gene.

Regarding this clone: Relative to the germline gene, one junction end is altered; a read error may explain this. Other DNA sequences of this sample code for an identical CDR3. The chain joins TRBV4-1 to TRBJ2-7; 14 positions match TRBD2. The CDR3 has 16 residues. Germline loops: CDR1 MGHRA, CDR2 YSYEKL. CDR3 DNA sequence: TGCGCTAGCAGCCTTTGGACTAGCGGGGGGACCTACGAGCAGTACTTC. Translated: CASSLWTSGGTYEQYF.

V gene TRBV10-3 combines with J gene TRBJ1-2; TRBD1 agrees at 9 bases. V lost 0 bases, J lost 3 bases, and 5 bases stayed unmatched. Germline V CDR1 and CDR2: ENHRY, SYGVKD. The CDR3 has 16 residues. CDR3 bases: TGTGCCATCAGTGAGTCCCTGGACAGGGGCGACTATGGCTACACCTTC. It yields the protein CAISESLDRGDYGYTF.

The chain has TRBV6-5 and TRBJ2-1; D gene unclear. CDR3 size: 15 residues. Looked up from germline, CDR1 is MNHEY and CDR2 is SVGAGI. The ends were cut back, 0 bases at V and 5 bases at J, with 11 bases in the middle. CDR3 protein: CASSYSGTINNEQFF. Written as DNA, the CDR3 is TGTGCCAGCAGTTACTCGGGTACCATCAACAATGAGCAGTTCTTC.

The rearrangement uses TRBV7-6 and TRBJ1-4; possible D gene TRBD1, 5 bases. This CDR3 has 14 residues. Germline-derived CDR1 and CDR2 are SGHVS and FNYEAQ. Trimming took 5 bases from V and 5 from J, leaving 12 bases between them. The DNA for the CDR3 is TGTGCCAGCAGCCTCCCGGGACTAAATGAAAAACTGTTTTTT. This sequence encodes CASSLPGLNEKLFF.

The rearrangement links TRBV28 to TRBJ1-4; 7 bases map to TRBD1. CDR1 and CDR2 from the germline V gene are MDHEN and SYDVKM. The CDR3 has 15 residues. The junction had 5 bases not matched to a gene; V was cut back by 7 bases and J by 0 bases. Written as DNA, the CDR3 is TGTGCCAGCACCCTCGGACAGGCAACTAATGAAAAACTGTTTTTT. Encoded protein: CASTLGQATNEKLFF. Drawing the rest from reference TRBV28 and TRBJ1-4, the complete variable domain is DVKVTQSSRYLVKRTGEKVFLECVQDMDHENMFWYRQDPGLGLRLIYFSYDVKMKEKGDIPEGYSVSREKKERFSLILESASTNQTSMYLCASTLGQATNEKLFFGSGTQLSVL.

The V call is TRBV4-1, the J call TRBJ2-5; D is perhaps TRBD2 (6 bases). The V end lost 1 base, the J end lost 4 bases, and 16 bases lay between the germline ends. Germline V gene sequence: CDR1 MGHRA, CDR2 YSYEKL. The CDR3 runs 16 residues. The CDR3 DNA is TGCGCCAGCAGCCAAGGTCAGAATCCGGAGGGAGAGACCCAGTACTTC. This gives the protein CASSQGQNPEGETQYF.

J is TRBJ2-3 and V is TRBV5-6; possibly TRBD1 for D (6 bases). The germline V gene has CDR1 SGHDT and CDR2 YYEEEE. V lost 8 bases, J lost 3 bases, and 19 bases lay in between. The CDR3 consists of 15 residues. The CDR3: CASRRDTDRTDTQYF. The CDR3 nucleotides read TGTGCCAGTCGCCGGGACACCGACCGTACAGATACGCAGTATTTT.

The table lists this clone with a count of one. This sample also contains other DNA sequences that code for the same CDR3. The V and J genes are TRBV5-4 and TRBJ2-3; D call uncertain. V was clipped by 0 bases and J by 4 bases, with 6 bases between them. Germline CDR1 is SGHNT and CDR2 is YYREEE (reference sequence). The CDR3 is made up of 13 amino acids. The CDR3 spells CASSLGIPDTQYF. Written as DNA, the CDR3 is TGTGCCAGCAGCTTGGGTATCCCAGATACGCAGTATTTT.

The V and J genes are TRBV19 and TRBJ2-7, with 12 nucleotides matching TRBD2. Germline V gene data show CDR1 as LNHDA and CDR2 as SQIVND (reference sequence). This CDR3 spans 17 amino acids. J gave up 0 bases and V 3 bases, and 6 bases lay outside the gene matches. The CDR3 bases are TGTGCCAGTAGTATTGGGGCACTAGCGGGAGGCTCCTACGAGCAGTACTTC. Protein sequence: CASSIGALAGGSYEQYF.

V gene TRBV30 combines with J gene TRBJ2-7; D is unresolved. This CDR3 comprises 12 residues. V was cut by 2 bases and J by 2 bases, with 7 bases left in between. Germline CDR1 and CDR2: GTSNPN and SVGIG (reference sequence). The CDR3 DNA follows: TGTGCCTGGAGTCCCGGCCCCTACGAGCAGTACTTC. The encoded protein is CAWSPGPYEQYF.

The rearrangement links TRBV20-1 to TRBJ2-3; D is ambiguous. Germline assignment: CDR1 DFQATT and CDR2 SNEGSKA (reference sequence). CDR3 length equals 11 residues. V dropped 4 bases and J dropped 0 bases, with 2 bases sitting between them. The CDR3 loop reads CSATSTDTQYF. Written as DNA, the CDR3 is TGCAGTGCTACTAGCACAGATACGCAGTATTTT.

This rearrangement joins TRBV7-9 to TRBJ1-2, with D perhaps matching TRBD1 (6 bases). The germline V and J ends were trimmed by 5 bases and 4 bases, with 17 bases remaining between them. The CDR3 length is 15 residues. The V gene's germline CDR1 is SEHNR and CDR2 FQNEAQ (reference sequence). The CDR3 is CASSPGTMGPYGYTF. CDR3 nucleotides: TGTGCCAGCAGCCCTGGGACAATGGGGCCCTATGGCTACACCTTC.

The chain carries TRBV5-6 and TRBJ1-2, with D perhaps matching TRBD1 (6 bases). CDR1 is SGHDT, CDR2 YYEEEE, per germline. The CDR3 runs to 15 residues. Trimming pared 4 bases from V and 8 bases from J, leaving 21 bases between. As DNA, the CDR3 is TGTGCCAGCAGCGACCTTCTAGGGGGAACTCTGGGCTACACCTTC. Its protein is CASSDLLGGTLGYTF.

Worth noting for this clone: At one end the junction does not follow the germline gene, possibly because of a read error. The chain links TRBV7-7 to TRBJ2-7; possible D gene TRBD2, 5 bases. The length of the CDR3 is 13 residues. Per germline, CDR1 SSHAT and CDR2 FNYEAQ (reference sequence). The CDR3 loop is CASSFKEGYEQYF. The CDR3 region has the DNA TGTGCTAGCAGCTTTAAAGAGGGCTACGAGCAGTACTTC.

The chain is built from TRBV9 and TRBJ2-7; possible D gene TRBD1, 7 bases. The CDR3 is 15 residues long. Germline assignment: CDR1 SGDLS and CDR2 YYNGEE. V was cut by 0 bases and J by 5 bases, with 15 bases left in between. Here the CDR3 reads CASSVDTGEENEQYF. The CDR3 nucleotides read TGTGCCAGCAGCGTAGACACAGGGGAGGAGAACGAGCAGTACTTC.

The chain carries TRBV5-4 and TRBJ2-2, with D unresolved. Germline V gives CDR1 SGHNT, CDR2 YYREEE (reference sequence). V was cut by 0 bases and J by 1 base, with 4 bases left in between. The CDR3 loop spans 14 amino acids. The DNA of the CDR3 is TGTGCCAGCAGCTTGGTGGTGAACACCGGGGAGCTGTTTTTT. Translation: CASSLVVNTGELFF.

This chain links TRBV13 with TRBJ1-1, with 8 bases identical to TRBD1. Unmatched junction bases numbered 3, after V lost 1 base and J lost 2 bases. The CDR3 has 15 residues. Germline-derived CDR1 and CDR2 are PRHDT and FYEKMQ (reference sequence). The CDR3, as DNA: TGTGCCAGCAGCTTAGCCGGGACAGGTAACACTGAAGCTTTCTTT. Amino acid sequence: CASSLAGTGNTEAFF.

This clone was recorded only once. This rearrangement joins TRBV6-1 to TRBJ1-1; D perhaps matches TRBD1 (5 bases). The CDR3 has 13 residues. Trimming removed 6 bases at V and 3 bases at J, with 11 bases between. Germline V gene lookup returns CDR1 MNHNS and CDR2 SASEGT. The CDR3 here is CASRVQGHTEAFF. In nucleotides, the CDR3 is TGTGCCAGCAGAGTTCAGGGCCACACTGAAGCTTTCTTT.

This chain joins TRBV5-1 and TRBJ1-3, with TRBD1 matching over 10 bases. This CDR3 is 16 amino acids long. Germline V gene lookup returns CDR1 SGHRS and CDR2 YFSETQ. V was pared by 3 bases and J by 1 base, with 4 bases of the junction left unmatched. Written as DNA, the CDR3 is TGCGCCAGCAGCTCTCCGGACAGGGGGTCTGGAAACACCATATATTTT. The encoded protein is CASSSPDRGSGNTIYF.

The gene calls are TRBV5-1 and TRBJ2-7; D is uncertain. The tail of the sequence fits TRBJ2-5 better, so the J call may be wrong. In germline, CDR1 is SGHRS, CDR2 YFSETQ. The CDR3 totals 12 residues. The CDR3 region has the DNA TGCGCCAGCAGCTTGACCACCGGGACCCAGTACTTC. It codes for CASSLTTGTQYF.